The 21 T cell receptor beta chains below come from one sample, sequenced in a study of identical twins. TCRdb analysed the 5' RACE reads with MiXCR anew, one entry per CDR3 protein. The table shows hundreds of thousands of distinct CDR3 sequences, with about 7.6% occurring only once. The same sample was also studied in work on yellow fever vaccine responses in identical twins.

The sample consisted of PBMCs. These receptors were collected from a woman between 18 and 29 years old in good health.

In its sample, this clonotype was seen a few times. The chain combines TRBV24-1 with TRBJ1-2; 7 bases agree with TRBD1. CDR1 and CDR2 from the germline V gene are KGHDR and SFDVKD. Trimming cost V 4 bases and J 5 bases; bases outside gene matches: 6. The CDR3 totals 14 residues. The CDR3 bases are TGTGCCACCAGTGACACAGGGGTGGGATATGGCTACACCTTC. Protein: CATSDTGVGYGYTF.

This clonotype showed up just a few times. The chain has TRBV6-5 and TRBJ2-2; 9 bases are a match to TRBD2. V lost 1 base, J lost 4 bases, and 7 bases stayed unmatched. This CDR3 region has 17 residues. Germline V lookup: CDR1 MNHEY, CDR2 SVGAGI. CDR3 loop: CASSYWASGEFTGELFF. The CDR3 DNA follows: TGTGCCAGCAGTTACTGGGCTAGCGGGGAGTTCACCGGGGAGCTGTTTTTT.

This clonotype was seen once. This chain links TRBV6-1 with TRBJ1-5; no clear D. CDR1 is MNHNS, CDR2 SASEGT, per germline. The CDR3 length is 13 residues. V was pared by 4 bases and J by 4 bases, with 8 bases between. The CDR3 reads CASSGITNQPQHF. As DNA, the CDR3 is TGTGCCAGCAGTGGTATTACGAATCAGCCCCAGCATTTT.

This clonotype has a count of ten or more. V and J are TRBV7-9 and TRBJ2-7, with 9 bases lining up with TRBD2. Trimming removed 5 bases from V and 6 bases from J; junction bases left unmatched: 11. Germline CDR1 SEHNR, CDR2 FQNEAQ (reference sequence). The CDR3 extends over 15 amino acids. This CDR3 reads CASSQSGGGVGEQYF. The CDR3 DNA reads as TGTGCCAGCAGCCAGAGCGGCGGGGGGGTAGGCGAGCAGTACTTC.

This clonotype appeared many times. The chain is built from TRBV12-3 or TRBV12-4 and TRBJ2-1, with TRBD2 matching over 9 bases. The CDR3 loop spans 15 amino acids. Trimming cost V 6 bases and J 8 bases; bases outside gene matches: 11. The CDR3 loop is CASSPLGGGADEQFF. Here the CDR3 DNA reads TGTGCCAGCAGCCCCCTGGGCGGGGGGGCAGATGAGCAGTTCTTC.

This clonotype was counted between two and nine times. This chain joins TRBV14 and TRBJ1-2; D might be TRBD1 (6 bases). Trimming shortened V by 1 base and J by 13 bases, and 16 bases separated the two germline ends. The germline gives CDR1 SGHDN, CDR2 FVKESK. The CDR3 has 13 amino acids. The CDR3 loop reads CASSQATGGRLTF. The DNA for the CDR3 is TGTGCCAGCAGCCAAGCGACAGGCGGCCGTCTCACCTTC.

The sample holds many counts of this clonotype. The chain uses TRBV20-1 and TRBJ2-6, with no clear D. Germline V gene data show CDR1 as DFQATT and CDR2 as SNEGSKA (reference sequence). Trimming left V 6 bases short and J 2 bases short, with 5 bases between. This CDR3 region has 12 residues. The CDR3 sequence: CSASAGANVLTF. CDR3 DNA: TGCAGTGCCAGTGCTGGGGCCAACGTCCTGACTTTC.

The table lists this clonotype with a few counts. The gene calls are TRBV4-1 and TRBJ1-4; 8 bases map to TRBD1. Germline CDR1 reads MGHRA; CDR2 reads YSYEKL. The CDR3 has 16 residues. The trim removed 1 base at V and 13 bases at J, leaving 14 bases unmatched. Here the CDR3 reads CASSQAPGTGTRALFF. CDR3 nucleotides: TGCGCCAGCAGCCAAGCCCCCGGGACAGGAACCAGGGCACTGTTTTTT.

The chain employs TRBV7-9 and TRBJ2-3; D might be TRBD1 or TRBD2, each matching 5 bases. The CDR3 extends over 13 amino acids. Trimming took 5 bases from V and 4 from J, leaving 10 bases between them. In germline, CDR1 is SEHNR, CDR2 FQNEAQ (reference sequence). DNA for the CDR3: TGTGCCAGCAGCGGGGGAAAGGCAGATACGCAGTATTTT. This translates into CASSGGKADTQYF.

This clonotype showed up many times. The V call is TRBV12-3 or TRBV12-4, the J call TRBJ1-4, with 7 bases aligning to TRBD1. V lost 4 bases and J lost 4; bases outside the gene matches: 6. CDR3 length equals 15 residues. CDR3 in amino acids: CASSSRDSLNEKLFF. CDR3 DNA sequence: TGTGCCAGCAGTTCCCGGGACAGCCTTAATGAAAAACTGTTTTTT.

This chain joins TRBV12-3 or TRBV12-4 and TRBJ2-1; D might be TRBD1 (6 bases). Trimming stripped 2 bases from V and 5 bases from J, with 13 bases between. CDR3 length equals 15 residues. The CDR3 protein is CASSLRQGPHNEQFF. The DNA of the CDR3 is TGTGCCAGCAGTTTACGCCAGGGGCCCCACAATGAGCAGTTCTTC.

This clonotype has a count of ten or more. V is TRBV12-3 or TRBV12-4 and J is TRBJ1-2, with D possibly being TRBD1 (6 bases). The CDR3 length is 13 residues. V was clipped by 6 bases and J by 5 bases, with 13 bases between them. The CDR3 nucleotides are TGTGCCAGCAGCCCCCCGGGGGCATATGGCTACACCTTC. This codes for CASSPPGAYGYTF.

This clonotype was counted between two and nine times. J is TRBJ2-7 and V is TRBV3-1, with a weak D call TRBD2 (5 bases). V was cut by 4 bases and J by 0 bases, with 13 bases left in between. CDR3 size: 15 residues. CDR1 is LGHDT and CDR2 is YNNKEL in the germline V gene (reference sequence). In DNA, the CDR3 is TGTGCCAGCAGCCTGTCGACTACCTTCTCCTACGAGCAGTACTTC. Encoded protein: CASSLSTTFSYEQYF.

At least ten counts were recorded for this clonotype. The rearrangement links TRBV15 to TRBJ2-5, with D uncertain. Germline CDR1 is LNHNV and CDR2 is YYDKDF (reference sequence). There are 12 residues in the CDR3. V shed 5 bases and J shed 5 bases, with 9 bases lying between them. The CDR3 is CATSQTPETQYF. The CDR3 DNA reads TGTGCCACCAGCCAAACCCCGGAGACCCAGTACTTC. The full variable domain, its missing parts supplied by reference TRBV15 and TRBJ2-5, is DAMVIQNPRYQVTQFGKPVTLSCSQTLNHNVMYWYQQKSSQAPKLLFHYYDKDFNNEADTPDNFQSRRPNTSFCFLDIRSPGLGDTAMYLCATSQTPETQYFGPGTRLLVL.

This clonotype was detected many times. The V and J genes are TRBV28 and TRBJ2-5, with 13 bases matching TRBD2. V trimming: 5 bases; J trimming: 5 bases; junction bases outside the gene matches: 5. Germline loops: CDR1 MDHEN, CDR2 SYDVKM. This CDR3 region has 15 residues. The CDR3 sequence: CASSPRTSGSETQYF. DNA for the CDR3: TGTGCCAGCAGTCCGAGGACTAGCGGGAGTGAGACCCAGTACTTC. The full variable domain, its missing parts supplied by reference TRBV28 and TRBJ2-5, is DVKVTQSSRYLVKRTGEKVFLECVQDMDHENMFWYRQDPGLGLRLIYFSYDVKMKEKGDIPEGYSVSREKKERFSLILESASTNQTSMYLCASSPRTSGSETQYFGPGTRLLVL.

This clonotype was seen only a few times. This rearrangement joins TRBV9 to TRBJ2-3, with D perhaps matching TRBD2 (6 bases). Trimming took off 0 bases at V and 0 bases at J, with 11 bases between the two ends. Germline CDR1 is SGDLS and CDR2 is YYNGEE. This CDR3 has 16 amino acids. The CDR3 DNA reads TGTGCCAGCAGCGTAGTACTAGCCCCTAGCACAGATACGCAGTATTTT. Translated: CASSVVLAPSTDTQYF.

This clonotype was observed at least ten times. The J gene is TRBJ2-2, the V gene TRBV27; 7 nucleotides line up with TRBD1. The trim removed 0 bases at V and 6 bases at J, leaving 16 bases unmatched. The CDR3 is 19 residues long. Looked up from germline, CDR1 is MNHEY and CDR2 is SMNVEV (reference sequence). CDR3 loop: CASSLSSRGVGTAPGELFF. The CDR3 bases are TGTGCCAGCAGTTTATCTAGTAGGGGTGTTGGGACAGCCCCCGGGGAGCTGTTTTTT.

In this sample, this clonotype turned up many times. The V and J genes are TRBV3-1 and TRBJ2-3; TRBD2 agrees at 8 bases. The CDR3 contains 16 residues. Germline-derived CDR1 and CDR2 are LGHDT and YNNKEL (reference sequence). V dropped 4 bases and J dropped 2; count of bases not matched to a gene: 8. CDR3 region: CASSPPGGAPTDTQYF. In DNA, the CDR3 is TGTGCCAGCAGCCCTCCGGGGGGGGCCCCCACAGATACGCAGTATTTT.

This clonotype was found a few times. The V gene is TRBV7-9, the J gene TRBJ2-5, with D perhaps matching TRBD1 (6 bases). This CDR3 comprises 14 residues. CDR1 is SEHNR, CDR2 FQNEAQ, per germline (reference sequence). V lost 7 bases and J 1 base, leaving 13 bases between the germline ends. The CDR3 reads CASTSTGFQETQYF. The CDR3 nucleotides are TGTGCCAGCACATCTACAGGGTTCCAAGAGACCCAGTACTTC.

The chain joins TRBV12-3 or TRBV12-4 to TRBJ2-1, with TRBD2 identical over 7 bases. CDR3 length: 15 residues. The V segment lost 5 bases and the J segment 3 bases; nucleotides outside the gene matches: 7. CDR3 DNA: TGTGCCAGCAGTCCGAATGCGGGAGTCTACAATGAGCAGTTCTTC. Its translation is CASSPNAGVYNEQFF.

This clonotype was detected many times. V usage is TRBV9 and J usage is TRBJ2-4; a possible D gene is TRBD2 (6 bases). The V and J ends lost 0 bases and 8 bases respectively, with 18 bases between them. The CDR3 totals 16 residues. Germline V gene sequence: CDR1 SGDLS, CDR2 YYNGEE. The DNA of the CDR3 is TGTGCCAGCAGCGTAGCGGGGATTCGAGGCGGGGACATTCAGTACTTC. This codes for CASSVAGIRGGDIQYF.